This T cell receptor (beta chain) was sequenced in a study of T cells in Graves' hyperthyroidism and ophthalmopathy. This clonotype was seen ten or more times. Template material for amplifying TCR beta CDR3 regions consisted of RNA transcripts. HTBI primers were employed in a first-round RT-PCR of the TCR CDR3. One entry per CDR3 protein results from TCRdb running MiXCR on the multiplex PCR reads. The repertoire has fewer than 450,000 distinct CDR3 sequences, around 20% of them found once; the top ten carry less than 45%. This CDR3 is built from 17 residues. With 1 base removed from V and 6 bases from J, the gap between germline ends came to 20 bases. CDR1 and CDR2 (germline): MDHEN, SYDVKM.

This TCR was sampled from a man between 18 and 35 years old with Graves' ophthalmopathy. The chain carries TRBV28 and TRBJ2-3; D could derive from TRBD1 or TRBD2 (5 bases each). Source material: blood. CDR3: CASSLLQGTDGEDTQYF. In nucleotides, the CDR3 is TGTGCCAGCAGTTTATTGCAAGGGACCGACGGAGAGGATACGCAGTATTTT. Supplemented by reference TRBV28 and TRBJ2-3, the full variable domain reads DVKVTQSSRYLVKRTGEKVFLECVQDMDHENMFWYRQDPGLGLRLIYFSYDVKMKEKGDIPEGYSVSREKKERFSLILESASTNQTSMYLCASSLLQGTDGEDTQYFGPGTRLTVL.